This T cell receptor (beta chain) was found in a study of cytomegalovirus exposure and HLA in healthy donors. General study points: Later work found most CMV-associated TCR beta chains apparently HLA-restricted. For cytomegalovirus status, the classifier reportedly gave diagnoses with high specificity and sensitivity. A later analysis by the authors found several of the most significant clusters apparently linked to common viral pathogens. While the bulk of TCR sequences proved rare, some public TCRs turned up in many donors.

The PCR used 60 Vbeta and 13 Jbeta primers. The table came from immunoSEQ multiplex PCR; TCRdb's copy has only in-frame clones and leaves some out. The sample carries tens of thousands of clones, roughly four fifths recorded once. A note on this clone: Its antigen is not known.

The receptor was derived from a man aged 25 to 45 in good health and CMV-seronegative. The sequencing input was PBMCs.

CDR3 DNA sequence: TGTGCCAGCAGCCGTCCGGTGGGGGGGCGAAACTATGGCTACACCTTC. It encodes CASSRPVGGRNYGYTF. The chain recombines TRBV5-4 with TRBJ1-2, with D possibly being TRBD1 (6 bases). This CDR3 is 16 amino acids long. The germline gives CDR1 SGHNT, CDR2 YYREEE (reference sequence). The V end lost 4 bases, the J end lost 2 bases, and 18 bases lay between the germline ends.